The subject of this entry is one TCR beta chain. This record comes from a study of technical replicates of blood from several donors. J was trimmed by 2 bases and V by 8 bases; bases with no gene match: 10. CDR3 length equals 15 residues. Germline CDR1 and CDR2: MNHEY and SVGAGI. TCRdb's copy holds only in-frame clones and misses some; the assay was immunoSEQ multiplex PCR. This repertoire shows more than 65,000 clones, approximately 96% found once; its top ten account for roughly 0.4%. The source material was T cells isolated from PBMCs. This TCR was recovered from a human donor in good health. The genes are TRBV6-5 and TRBJ2-7; 9 bases fit TRBD2. The CDR3 DNA follows: TGTGCCAGCGGCGGGGCGGGAGGGACTCCCTACGAGCAGTACTTC. Its protein product is CASGGAGGTPYEQYF.